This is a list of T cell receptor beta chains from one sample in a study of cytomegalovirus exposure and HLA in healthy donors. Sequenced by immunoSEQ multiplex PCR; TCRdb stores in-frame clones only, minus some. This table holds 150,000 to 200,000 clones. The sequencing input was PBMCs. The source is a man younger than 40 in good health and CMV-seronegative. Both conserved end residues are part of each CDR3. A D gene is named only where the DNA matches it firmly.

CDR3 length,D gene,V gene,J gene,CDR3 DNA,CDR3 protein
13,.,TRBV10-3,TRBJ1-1,TGTGCCATCAGTCAGGACCGTCCCGGGGTAGCTTTCTTT,CAISQDRPGVAFF
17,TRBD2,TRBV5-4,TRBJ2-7,TGTGCCAGCAGCTTGGCGGGGGCTAGCGGGAGGGTAGGGGAGCAGTACTTC,CASSLAGASGRVGEQYF
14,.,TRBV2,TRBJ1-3,TGTGCCAGCAGTCGTCCGGGGACTGGAAACACCATATATTTT,CASSRPGTGNTIYF
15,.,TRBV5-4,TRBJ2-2,TGTGCCAGCAGCTTGGCCCTAGCTGGCACCGGGGAGCTGTTTTTT,CASSLALAGTGELFF
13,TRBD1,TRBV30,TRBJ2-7,TGTGCCTGGATCGGGACAGGGGTTGGAGAGCAGTACTTC,CAWIGTGVGEQYF
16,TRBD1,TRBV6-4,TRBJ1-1,TGTGCCAGCAGAATTCTCAGGTCCCGGGACAGCCTTGAAGCTTTCTTT,CASRILRSRDSLEAFF
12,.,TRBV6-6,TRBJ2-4,TGTGCCAGCAGACTCATCGCCGACATTCAGTACTTC,CASRLIADIQYF
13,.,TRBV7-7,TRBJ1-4,TGTGCCAGTCTACAGGGTGCTAATGAAAAACTGTTTTTT,CASLQGANEKLFF
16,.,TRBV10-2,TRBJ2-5,TGCGCCAGCAGTGAATTGGTGGGGGGTAGGAAAGAGACCCAGTACTTC,CASSELVGGRKETQYF
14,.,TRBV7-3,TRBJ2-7,TGTGCCAGCAGTCTCGGGACTGTCACAGGCGAGCAGTACTTC,CASSLGTVTGEQYF
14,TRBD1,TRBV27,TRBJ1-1,TGTGCCAGCAGTCTTTTCGCAGGGGGCACTGAAGCTTTCTTT,CASSLFAGGTEAFF
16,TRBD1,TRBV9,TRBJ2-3,TGTGCCAGCAGCGAAAGGCATGGGACAGGGGATGATACGCAGTATTTT,CASSERHGTGDDTQYF
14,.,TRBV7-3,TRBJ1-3,TGTGCCAGCAGCTCGGGACAACCTGGAAACACCATATATTTT,CASSSGQPGNTIYF